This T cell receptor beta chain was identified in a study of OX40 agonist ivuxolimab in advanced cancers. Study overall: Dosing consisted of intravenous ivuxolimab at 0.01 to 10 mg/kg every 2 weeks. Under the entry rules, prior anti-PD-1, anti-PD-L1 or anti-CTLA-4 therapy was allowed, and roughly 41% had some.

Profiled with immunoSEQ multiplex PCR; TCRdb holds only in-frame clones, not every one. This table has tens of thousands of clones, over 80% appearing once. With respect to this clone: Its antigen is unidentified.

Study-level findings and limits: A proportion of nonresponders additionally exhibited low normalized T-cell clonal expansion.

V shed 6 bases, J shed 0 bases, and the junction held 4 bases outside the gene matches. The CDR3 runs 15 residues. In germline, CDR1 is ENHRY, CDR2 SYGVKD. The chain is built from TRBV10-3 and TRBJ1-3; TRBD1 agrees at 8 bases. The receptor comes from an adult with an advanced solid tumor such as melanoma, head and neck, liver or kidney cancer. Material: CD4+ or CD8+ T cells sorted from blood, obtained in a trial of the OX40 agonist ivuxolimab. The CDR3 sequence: CAIRTGESSGNTIYF. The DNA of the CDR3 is TGTGCCATCAGGACAGGGGAAAGCTCTGGAAACACCATATATTTT.